This is a list of T cell receptor beta chains from one sample in a study of control samples from healthy donors and cancer patients. Measured with immunoSEQ multiplex PCR; TCRdb has only the in-frame clones, and not every one. The table includes about 100,000 clones, 85% detected once. The specimen was blood. Receptors were obtained from a young man in good health. The conserved cysteine and the conserved F or W are not part of the CDR3 here. Fields, in order: V gene, CDR3 length, J gene, CDR3 protein.

TRBV5-1,13,TRBJ2-2,ASSSFLAGAGELF
TRBV18,13,TRBJ1-3,ASSRTASSGNTIY
TRBV29-1,11,TRBJ2-7,SVRGLFSYEQY
TRBV3-1/TRBV3-2,11,TRBJ2-3,ASSPTTSRSQY
TRBV6-4,15,TRBJ1-2,ASSDGPPGGNGYGYT
TRBV25-1,11,TRBJ1-4,ASSPGLLGMLF
TRBV6-2/TRBV6-3,16,TRBJ1-1,ASSSRSTTPGQRREAF
TRBV6-1,13,TRBJ1-1,ASSDAGTGYTEAF
TRBV2,12,TRBJ2-6,ASRRVSGANVLT
TRBV3-1/TRBV3-2,14,TRBJ2-7,ASSQDERGRIHEQY
TRBV15,14,TRBJ2-7,ATSRDLGQTAYEQY
TRBV29-1,10,TRBJ2-7,SARLGPYEQY